A single T cell receptor (beta chain) is shown here with its context. This clone was seen many times. Its antigen remains unidentified. Base quality data are lacking; no much larger clone is found one base away. This sample stems from a study of blood T cell repertoires in COVID-19 (dated by TCRdb to about 2020). About the full investigation: Samples covering the acute and convalescent phases of COVID-19 were provided by collaborators in the United States, Italy and Spain. The material from the prospective study consisted of cDNA or gDNA derived from T cells, B-cell-depleted T cells, or PBMCs. Deeply sampled blood TCRbeta repertoires from subjects exposed to, actively infected with, or recovered from COVID-19 were included in the dataset. The repertoires were made available in a free public database intended to serve as a resource for research on the immune response to SARS-CoV-2. The samples were drawn from two sources: the first 160 participants of the ongoing ImmuneRACE study, and 1,254 subjects contributed by 6 global collaborators. A de-identified subject ID, COVID-19 status, age in years and sex were almost always included in the sample metadata. Where available, HLA class I and class II types were taken from metadata supplied by the sample provider and were not determined by assay-based typing. Paper-wide results and their limitations: Clinical and demographic metadata were provided uncurated, with the amount varying by source and participant.

Enrolling through a virtual design, the prospective study's participants ranged in age from about 18 to 89 years and lived across some 22 United States geographic areas. Cohort assignment in the prospective study relied on participant-reported clinical history from a screening survey and a study questionnaire. In the prospective study, mobile phlebotomists collected whole blood, serum and a nasopharyngeal or oropharyngeal swab from each participant. Over an approximately 2-month period, participants in the prospective study had the option of providing additional blood draws and questionnaires. Blood samples from the prospective study were shipped frozen or at room temperature prior to DNA extraction. V is cut back by 5 bases and J by 2 bases, with 9 bases in the junction unmatched. CDR1 is given as MDHEN and CDR2 as SYDVKM, both from the germline V gene. The CDR3, cysteine through phenylalanine, is 17 amino acids long. Here the CDR3 DNA is all that survives: 51 bases in frame from base 1.

The immunoSEQ Assay, a bias-controlled multiplex PCR, was used to amplify TCRbeta CDR3 regions from genomic DNA. Per the authors' processing: Within the assay, amplification of reference gene primers was used to estimate how many nucleated cells each sample contained. To quantify the absolute abundance of each unique TCRbeta CDR3 rearrangement, sequence reads were collapsed and filtered. For each sample, productive Simpson clonality was calculated by taking the square root of Simpson's diversity index across productive rearrangements. TCRdb stores this immuneACCESS table with in-frame sequences only. Part of the clones is absent; in the studies checked, under half of the shortfall reflects unresolved V genes, and no reason is known for the rest. V and J calls and clone size are as listed in that table; D and trimming were resolved from the DNA. Within this sample are a few hundred thousand clones, with around 84% of them counted one time only. Around 4.1% of the sample lies in the top ten.

Sequencing used PBMCs or T cells enriched from blood (not recorded which). This clonotype was sampled from a man in his thirties or forties with acute COVID-19. The V and J segments used are TRBV28 and TRBJ2-1; 10 central bases correspond to TRBD2. The CDR3 here reads CASSPAPGLAAYNEQFF. The DNA sequence is TGTGCCAGCAGTCCCGCTCCCGGACTAGCGGCCTACAATGAGCAGTTCTTC.